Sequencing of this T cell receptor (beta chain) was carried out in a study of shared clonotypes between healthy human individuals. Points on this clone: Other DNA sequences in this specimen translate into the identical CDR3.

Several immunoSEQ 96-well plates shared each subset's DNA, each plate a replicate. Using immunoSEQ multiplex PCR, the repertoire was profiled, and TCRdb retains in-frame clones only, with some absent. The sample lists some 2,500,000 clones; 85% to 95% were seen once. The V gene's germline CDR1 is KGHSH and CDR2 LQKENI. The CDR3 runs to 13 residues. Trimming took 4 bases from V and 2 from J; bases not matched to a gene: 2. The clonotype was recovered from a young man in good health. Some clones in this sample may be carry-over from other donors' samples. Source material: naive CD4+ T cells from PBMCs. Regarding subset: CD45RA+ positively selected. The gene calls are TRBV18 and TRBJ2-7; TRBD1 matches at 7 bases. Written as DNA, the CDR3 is TGTGCCAGCTCACGGGACAGCACCTACGAGCAGTACTTC. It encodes CASSRDSTYEQYF.